A single sample is the source of the 4 T cell receptor beta chains below, sequenced in a study of T-cell memory formation after mild COVID-19. In TCRdb, the 5' RACE reads were re-called with MiXCR into one record per CDR3 protein. The sample carries 350,000 to 400,000 distinct CDR3 sequences, approximately 15% recorded once. The sample consisted of PBMCs or a T cell subset sorted from them (not recorded which). These receptors all come from a young man who had mild COVID-19 (a few samples of this study predate the infection). Cell type and time point are not known.

This clonotype turned up a few times. This chain connects TRBV30 to TRBJ1-2, with D possibly matching TRBD1 (5 bases). The CDR3 extends over 11 amino acids. Germline V gene lookup returns CDR1 GTSNPN and CDR2 SVGIG (reference sequence). V was trimmed by 3 bases and J by 4 bases, leaving 6 bases between them. The DNA of the CDR3 is TGTGCCTGGAGGGGGCCCTATGGCTACACCTTC. Its translation: CAWRGPYGYTF.

This clonotype came up a few times. The chain is built from TRBV7-2 and TRBJ1-1, with TRBD1 as a possible D gene (5 bases). V lost 3 bases, J lost 4 bases, and 18 bases lay in between. Germline V gene data show CDR1 as SGHTA and CDR2 as FQGNSA. The CDR3 covers 16 residues. CDR3 nucleotide sequence: TGTGCCAGCAGCTTCGGCCCGGGGGGTTTCGGCACTGAAGCTTTCTTT. This encodes CASSFGPGGFGTEAFF. Full variable domain (remainder filled in from reference TRBV7-2 and TRBJ1-1): GAGVSQSPSNKVTEKGKDVELRCDPISGHTALYWYRQSLGQGLEFLIYFQGNSAPDKSGLPSDRFSAERTGGSVSTLTIQRTQQEDSAVYLCASSFGPGGFGTEAFFGQGTRLTVV.

This clonotype was observed a few times. This sequence joins TRBV24-1 and TRBJ2-3; D tentatively reads TRBD1 or TRBD2 (5 bases each). Trimming left V 3 bases short and J 2 bases short, with 11 bases between. The CDR3 loop spans 15 amino acids. Germline CDR1 reads KGHDR; CDR2 reads SFDVKD. DNA for the CDR3: TGTGCCACCAGTGATGGGGGATCGCCCACAGATACGCAGTATTTT. Translating it yields CATSDGGSPTDTQYF.

In this sample, this clonotype turned up a few times. The genes are TRBV27 and TRBJ2-3; 11 positions agree with TRBD2. This CDR3 is 14 amino acids long. Per the germline V gene, CDR1 is MNHEY and CDR2 is SMNVEV (reference sequence). V gave up 3 bases and J gave up 7 bases; unmatched junction bases: 3. In DNA, the CDR3 is TGTGCCAGCAGTTTCTCTAGCGGGGGGAATACGCAGTATTTT. Translating it yields CASSFSSGGNTQYF.